This T cell receptor (beta chain) was profiled in a study of T cell responses to AZD1222 COVID-19 vaccine. Study results and limitations: The study found Spike-specific TCR breadth and depth rose after two AZD1222 doses. The repertoires were collected only after the peak T cell response.

Assay used: immunoSEQ multiplex PCR; TCRdb lists only in-frame clones, some missing. The sample has about 160,000 clones, approximately 87% seen once. The CDR3 runs to 15 residues. Per the germline V gene, CDR1 is MNHNY and CDR2 is SVGAGI (reference sequence). V was pared by 6 bases and J by 3 bases, with 10 bases of the junction left unmatched. On this clone: The antigen remains undetermined.

Combined were second doses at about 4 or about 12 weeks. The receptor was isolated from an adult who received the AZD1222 COVID-19 vaccine. The chain uses TRBV6-6 and TRBJ1-1; 7 bases are a match to TRBD1. The material sequenced was peripheral blood, taken 28 days after the second AZD1222 dose. Here the CDR3 reads CASRELQGWDTEAFF. The CDR3 DNA reads as TGTGCCAGCAGGGAACTACAGGGGTGGGACACTGAAGCTTTCTTT.